This TCR beta chain was observed in a study of brain T cells in children with intractable seizures. A remark on this clone: Its antigen is as yet unknown. One end of the junction fails to match germline, which may point to a read error. Within the sample, other DNA sequences also encode this same CDR3.

Repertoires were generated with immunoSEQ multiplex PCR, while TCRdb's copy carries only in-frame clones and drops some. The sample consists of almost 2,000 clones, 78% of them appearing once. The germline V gene has CDR1 KGHSH and CDR2 LQKENI. This CDR3 has 15 amino acids. Study-wide findings and caveats: Patients' HCMV serostatus was unknown; virus specificity rests on CDR3 similarity alone. Among the top 50 brain clones were public and private clonotypes.

Sequencing was limited to surgery cases with top T cell transcript signatures in brain tissue. The material was resected brain tissue, obtained at surgery. This sequence originates from a girl aged 2 to 10 with tuberous sclerosis and intractable seizures. V and J are TRBV18 and TRBJ2-7, with D hard to call. CDR3 amino acids: CASSPSVDLSAEQYF. DNA of the CDR3: TGTGCTAGCTCACCATCCGTCGATTTGTCCGCCGAGCAGTACTTC.